What follows are 10 T cell receptor beta chains derived from one specimen sequenced in a study of blood T cell repertoires in COVID-19. Profiling relied on immunoSEQ multiplex PCR, and the TCRdb table lists in-frame clones only, not all of them. The table has around 140,000 clones, approximately 90% seen once. What was sequenced was peripheral blood. The receptors here all came from a woman in her forties or fifties with acute or convalescent COVID-19.

The chain carries TRBV7-3 and TRBJ2-3; D call uncertain. The CDR3 totals 14 residues. The germline V gene has CDR1 SGHTA and CDR2 FQGTGA. Trimming took 5 bases from V and 3 from J, leaving 12 bases between them. The CDR3 nucleotides are TGTGCCAGCAGCCCCGGAGTCTCGACAGATACGCAGTATTTT. It specifies CASSPGVSTDTQYF. Variable domain in full (rest from reference TRBV7-3 and TRBJ2-3): GAGVSQTPSNKVTEKGKYVELRCDPISGHTALYWYRQSLGQGPEFLIYFQGTGAADDSGLPNDRFFAVRPEGSVSTLKIQRTERGDSAVYLCASSPGVSTDTQYFGPGTRLTVL.

This clone was counted a few times. The chain couples TRBV7-9 to TRBJ2-7; tentative D call: TRBD1 (5 bases). V lost 4 bases and J lost 6, with 16 bases in between. Germline CDR1 reads SEHNR; CDR2 reads FQNEAQ (reference sequence). The CDR3 runs 14 residues. CDR3 in amino acids: CASSSHTQGLEQYF. The CDR3 nucleotides read TGTGCCAGCAGCTCCCACACTCAGGGTCTCGAGCAGTACTTC. Full variable domain (missing parts from reference TRBV7-9 and TRBJ2-7): DTGVSQNPRHKITKRGQNVTFRCDPISEHNRLYWYRQTLGQGPEFLTYFQNEAQLEKSRLLSDRFSAERPKGSFSTLEIQRTEQGDSAMYLCASSSHTQGLEQYFGPGTRLTVT.

The gene calls are TRBV12-3 or TRBV12-4 and TRBJ1-2; D perhaps matches TRBD1 (5 bases). CDR3 length equals 13 residues. V lost 5 bases to trimming and J lost 14 bases, with 21 bases between them. CDR3 amino acids: CASSITGPPRGTF. The CDR3 DNA follows: TGTGCCAGCAGTATAACAGGTCCTCCTCGAGGAACCTTC.

The CDR3 DNA follows: TGTGCCAGCAGCCCGGCGGGGTTATGGTACGAGCAGTACTTC. Translating gives CASSPAGLWYEQYF. The chain carries TRBV27 and TRBJ2-7; D possibly corresponds to TRBD2 (6 bases). The CDR3 is 14 amino acids. V was trimmed by 6 bases and J by 4 bases, leaving 16 bases between them. Germline lookup yields CDR1 MNHEY and CDR2 SMNVEV (reference sequence).

This clone was seen ten or more times. V is TRBV10-1 and J is TRBJ2-7; TRBD2 matches at 13 bases. CDR3 length: 16 residues. The junction had 6 bases not matched to a gene; V was cut back by 3 bases and J by 4 bases. Germline assignment: CDR1 WNHNN and CDR2 SYGVQD (reference sequence). CDR3 sequence: CASSDPGTSGKYEQYF. The DNA for the CDR3 is TGCGCCAGCAGTGACCCCGGGACTAGCGGGAAATACGAGCAGTACTTC.

This clone showed up just a few times. The chain carries TRBV9 and TRBJ2-7, with TRBD1 identical over 7 bases. The CDR3 contains 16 residues. Unmatched junction bases numbered 12, after V lost 3 bases and J lost 3 bases. Per the germline V gene, CDR1 is SGDLS and CDR2 is YYNGEE. The chain's CDR3 is CASSAMGWDRDYEQYF. For the CDR3, the DNA is TGTGCCAGCAGCGCGATGGGGTGGGACAGAGACTACGAGCAGTACTTC.

The chain has TRBV9 and TRBJ1-1; no clear D gene. Trimming stripped 2 bases from V and 1 base from J, with 6 bases between. The germline CDR1 and CDR2 sequences are SGDLS and YYNGEE. The CDR3 spans 13 residues. The DNA for the CDR3 is TGTGCCAGCAGCGTTTCAGGGAACACTGAAGCTTTCTTT. It specifies CASSVSGNTEAFF.

The rearrangement joins TRBV13 to TRBJ2-7; D not certain. Trimming cost V 3 bases and J 2 bases, with 11 bases left between them. The CDR3 runs to 14 residues. From germline, CDR1 is PRHDT and CDR2 FYEKMQ (reference sequence). The CDR3 region is CASSFGGAAYEQYF. The CDR3 nucleotides are TGTGCCAGCAGCTTTGGCGGAGCCGCCTACGAGCAGTACTTC.

V and J are TRBV10-3 and TRBJ2-1; 10 bases line up with TRBD1. From germline, CDR1 is ENHRY and CDR2 SYGVKD. The CDR3 contains 14 residues. Trimming at V came to 10 bases and at J to 7 bases, leaving 10 bases not matched to a gene. The CDR3 DNA follows: TGTGCCACCACCGGGTGGGACAGGGGTAATGAGCAGTTCTTC. This sequence encodes CATTGWDRGNEQFF.

This rearrangement joins TRBV25-1 to TRBJ2-3; D possibly corresponds to TRBD2 (5 bases). The germline V and J ends were trimmed by 4 bases and 9 bases, with 11 bases remaining between them. This CDR3 spans 12 amino acids. Germline V gives CDR1 MGHDK, CDR2 SYGVNS. The CDR3 sequence is CASSGHRGTQYF. The DNA for the CDR3 is TGTGCCAGCAGTGGGCATCGAGGGACGCAGTATTTT.